The subject of this entry is one T cell receptor beta chain. The sample originates from a study of T-cell reconstitution after alpha-beta-depleted transplantation in children. Germline loops: CDR1 SGHRS, CDR2 YFSETQ. The CDR3 runs to 12 residues. The V and J ends lost 5 bases and 0 bases respectively, with 6 bases between them. Unique molecular identifiers featured in how the TCRbeta library was prepared. TCRdb re-called the PCR reads with MiXCR, one entry per CDR3 protein. This sample has 500,000 or so distinct CDR3 sequences, with over 25% found just once. Source: PBMCs from the stem cell graft donor, taken from the stem cell graft. The chain has TRBV5-1 and TRBJ2-7, with no clear D. This clonotype was sampled from a human donor who donated a stem cell graft to a child with aplastic anemia. The CDR3 sequence: CASRGSSYEQYF. CDR3 DNA: TGCGCCAGCAGAGGAAGCTCCTACGAGCAGTACTTC.